This T cell receptor (beta chain) was recorded in a study of blood T cell repertoires in COVID-19. Study-wide background: In each case, the material was cDNA or gDNA derived from T cells, B-cell-depleted T cells, or PBMCs.

In germline, CDR1 is DFQATT, CDR2 SNEGSKA (reference sequence). The V and J ends lost 3 bases and 2 bases respectively, with 7 bases between them. CDR3 length: 12 amino acids. Using immunoSEQ multiplex PCR, the repertoire was profiled, and TCRdb retains in-frame clones only, with some absent. Of 300,000 to 350,000 clones listed, 75% to 90% were seen once; the top ten hold around 5%. Participant reports of clinical history set cohort assignment. Recovered status applied to Cohort 3 donors who had two consecutive negative PCRs. It also applied to those with clearance or with symptom resolution. Source material: PBMCs or T cells enriched from blood (not recorded which). The receptor comes from a man between 25 and 39 years old who had recovered from COVID-19. The chain joins TRBV20-1 to TRBJ1-2; D remains unclear. DNA of the CDR3: TGCAGTGCTAGTGGCCGGAACTATGGCTACACCTTC. Translating it yields CSASGRNYGYTF.